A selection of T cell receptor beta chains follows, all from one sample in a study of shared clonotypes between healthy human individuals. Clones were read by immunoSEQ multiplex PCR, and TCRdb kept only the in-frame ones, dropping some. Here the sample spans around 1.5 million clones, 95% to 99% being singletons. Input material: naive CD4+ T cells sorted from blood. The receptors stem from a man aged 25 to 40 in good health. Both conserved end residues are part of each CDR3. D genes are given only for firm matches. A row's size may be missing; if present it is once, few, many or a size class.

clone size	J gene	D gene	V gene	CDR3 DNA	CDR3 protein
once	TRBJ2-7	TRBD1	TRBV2	TGTGCCAGCAGCGGTGGCAGGGGGCTTTCCTACGAGCAGTACTTC	CASSGGRGLSYEQYF
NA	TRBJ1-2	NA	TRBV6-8	TGTGCCAGCAGTTATGTGGGCAAAGCTAACTATGGCTACACCTTC	CASSYVGKANYGYTF
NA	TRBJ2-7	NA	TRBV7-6	TGTGCCAGCAGCTCGGTTGAGGGGGGCGAGCAGTACTTC	CASSSVEGGEQYF
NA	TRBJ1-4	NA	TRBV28	TGTGCCAGCACCCCGCGGGGGTATAATGAAAAACTGTTTTTT	CASTPRGYNEKLFF
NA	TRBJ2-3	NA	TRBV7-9	TGTGCCAGCACTCAGGACAAAAGCACAGATACGCAGTATTTT	CASTQDKSTDTQYF
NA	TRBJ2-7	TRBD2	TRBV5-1	TGCGCCAGCAGCTTGGGACTAGCGGGAGGCTACGAGCAGTACTTC	CASSLGLAGGYEQYF
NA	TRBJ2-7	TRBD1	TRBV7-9	TGTGCCAGCAGCTTAGTCGGCAGGGGGCGCCGCGAGCAGTACTTC	CASSLVGRGRREQYF
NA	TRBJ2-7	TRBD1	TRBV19	TGTGCCAGTATGGGGCGGGGACAGGGGGATCACGAGCAGTACTTC	CASMGRGQGDHEQYF
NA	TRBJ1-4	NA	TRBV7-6	TGTGCCAGCAGCTTAGATGAAAAACTGTTTTTT	CASSLDEKLFF
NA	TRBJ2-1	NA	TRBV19	TGTGCCAGTAGTATTCCAAGGCAGGGGCCCAACAATGAGCAGTTCTTC	CASSIPRQGPNNEQFF
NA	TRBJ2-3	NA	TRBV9	TGTGCCAGCAGCGTAGAATTGGGAAGCGCGGTTTCGAAAGATACGCAGTATTTT	CASSVELGSAVSKDTQYF
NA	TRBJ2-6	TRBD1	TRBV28	TGTGCCAGCAGTTTACCGCGGGACAGGGGAGCGGCAGGGGCCAACGTCCTGACTTTC	CASSLPRDRGAAGANVLTF
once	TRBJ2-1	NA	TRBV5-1	TGCGCCAGCAGCTTGAAATTCGGTCCAACCTACAATGAGCAGTTCTTC	CASSLKFGPTYNEQFF
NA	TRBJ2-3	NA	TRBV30	TGTGCCTGGAAGGGCGGTAGCACAGATACGCAGTATTTT	CAWKGGSTDTQYF
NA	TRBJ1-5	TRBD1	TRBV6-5	TGTGCCAGCAGTTCAACAGGGGGAGGTCAGCCCCAGCATTTT	CASSSTGGGQPQHF
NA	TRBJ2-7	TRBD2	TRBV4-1	TGCGCCAGCAGCCAAGATATCGGACTAGCGAACTCCTACGAGCAGTACTTC	CASSQDIGLANSYEQYF
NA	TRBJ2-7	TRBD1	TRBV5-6	TGTGCCAGCAGCCGGACAGGGGGCGAGCAGTACTTC	CASSRTGGEQYF
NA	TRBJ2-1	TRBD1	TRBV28	TGTGCCAGCAGTCCAGGGGGCCAGGGGTATGGCAATGAGCAGTTCTTC	CASSPGGQGYGNEQFF
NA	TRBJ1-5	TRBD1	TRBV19	TGTGCCAGTAGGCCTGGCACAACCACGACAGGGAGTCAGCCCCAGCATTTT	CASRPGTTTTGSQPQHF
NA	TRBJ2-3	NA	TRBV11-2	TGTGCCAGCAGCCAGACAGAAGATACGCAGTATTTT	CASSQTEDTQYF